This is a list of T cell receptor beta chains from one sample in a study of Ad26.COV2.S vaccination and SARS-CoV-2 variants. Assay: immunoSEQ multiplex PCR; the TCRdb copy retains only in-frame clones and omits some. The table includes 440,000 or so clones, roughly 88% detected once. This specimen was peripheral blood, taken in a trial of Ad26.COV2.S vaccine versus placebo. The receptor source for this set is a person aged 18 to 65 who received the Ad26.COV2.S COVID-19 vaccine or a placebo. Both conserved end residues are part of each CDR3. D genes are given only for firm matches. Expanded clones are given a class, and other clones once, few, many or no size at all.

D gene	V gene	clone size	J gene	CDR3 DNA	CDR3 protein
-	TRBV29-1	-	TRBJ2-3	TGCAGCCTCACCGTGGGTGATACGCAGTATTTT	CSLTVGDTQYF
TRBD2	TRBV10-3	-	TRBJ2-5	TGTGCCATCAGTGAGACTAGCGGGCAAGAGACCCAGTACTTC	CAISETSGQETQYF
-	TRBV3-1/TRBV3-2	-	TRBJ2-1	TGTGCCAGCAGCCAAGCTCGGGGGCTCAATGAGCAGTTCTTC	CASSQARGLNEQFF
-	TRBV11-2	-	TRBJ2-5	TGTGCCAGCAGCTTAGTACTAGGAGGGTTGGAGACCCAGTACTTC	CASSLVLGGLETQYF
TRBD1	TRBV7-9	-	TRBJ1-2	TGTGCCAGCAGCCCCCGACAGGGGGATGGCTACACCTTC	CASSPRQGDGYTF
-	TRBV5-6	-	TRBJ1-1	TGTGCCGCGGGGAGACAGGTGAACACTGAAGCTTTCTTT	CAAGRQVNTEAFF
-	TRBV29-1	-	TRBJ2-7	TGCAGCCATACAGAGGGCTACGAGCAGTACTTC	CSHTEGYEQYF
TRBD2	TRBV11-3	-	TRBJ2-1	TGTGCCAGCAGCGGGACTAGCGGGAGCCGAGAGCAGTTCTTC	CASSGTSGSREQFF
-	TRBV7-3	-	TRBJ1-5	TGTGCCAGCAGTGAGGGTAAATATCAGCCCCAGCATTTT	CASSEGKYQPQHF
-	TRBV5-4	-	TRBJ1-2	TGTGCCAGCAGCTTGCCTAGGGGGGGGACCTATGGCTACACCTTC	CASSLPRGGTYGYTF
TRBD1	TRBV11-2	-	TRBJ1-2	TGTGCCAGCAGCTTGACCACTTTTCAGGGGGGTAATACCTATGGCTACACCTTC	CASSLTTFQGGNTYGYTF
-	TRBV7-9	-	TRBJ2-3	TGTGCCAGCAGCTTAGCGGGGTTAGCAGATACGCAGTATTTT	CASSLAGLADTQYF
-	TRBV7-2	-	TRBJ1-2	TGTGCCACATCTACAGGAGGTTCTAACTATGGCTACACCTTC	CATSTGGSNYGYTF
-	TRBV4-3	-	TRBJ2-1	TGCGCCAGCAGCCAAGCCCCATTGGCTGCCAACAATGAGCAGTTCTTC	CASSQAPLAANNEQFF
-	TRBV6-6	-	TRBJ2-5	TGTGCCAGCAGTCCACCCCTTCGGACCCAGTACTTC	CASSPPLRTQYF
-	TRBV24-1	-	TRBJ2-3	TGTGCCACCAGGGAGGGAGTGACAGATACGCAGTATTTT	CATREGVTDTQYF
TRBD1	TRBV5-1	-	TRBJ2-3	TGCGCCAGCAGCCAACCGGGACAGGGTCCAGATACGCAGTATTTT	CASSQPGQGPDTQYF
-	TRBV12-3/TRBV12-4	-	TRBJ2-7	TGTGCCAGCAGTTCCCTCACCTACGAGCAGTACTTC	CASSSLTYEQYF
-	TRBV3-1/TRBV3-2	-	TRBJ2-7	TGTGCCAGCAGCCCCTACAGGGTGGCGGGCGAGCAGTACTTC	CASSPYRVAGEQYF
-	TRBV11-3	-	TRBJ2-3	TGTGCCAGCAGCTTTTGGGTGGGAGATACGCAGTATTTT	CASSFWVGDTQYF
-	TRBV11-2	-	TRBJ2-1	TGTGCCAGCAGCGGGACTTACTCCTACAATGAGCAGTTCTTC	CASSGTYSYNEQFF
TRBD2	TRBV5-1	once	TRBJ2-7	TGCGCCAGCAGCCCGGGACTAGCGGGAGTCTACGAGCAGTACTTC	CASSPGLAGVYEQYF
-	TRBV10-2	-	TRBJ2-7	TGCGCCAGCAGTGAACACCGTTACGAGCAGTACTTC	CASSEHRYEQYF
-	TRBV6-4	-	TRBJ2-6	TGTGCCAGCAGTCCACTGTCTGGGGCCAACGTCCTGACTTTC	CASSPLSGANVLTF
TRBD1	TRBV6-2/TRBV6-3	-	TRBJ2-3	TGTGCCAGCAGTTACTCTGTTTTGGGACAGGGGACAGATACGCAGTATTTT	CASSYSVLGQGTDTQYF
-	TRBV20-1	once	TRBJ2-7	TGCAGTGCTCGTGGACTTTACGAGCAGTACTTC	CSARGLYEQYF
-	TRBV27	-	TRBJ1-2	TGTGCCAGCAGTTCCTCTTTGAGTGGCTACACCTTC	CASSSSLSGYTF
-	TRBV2	-	TRBJ2-3	TGTGCCAGTATGGGAGATACGCAGTATTTT	CASMGDTQYF
-	TRBV27	-	TRBJ2-1	TGTGCCAGCAGTAAGTTCAATGAGCAGTTCTTC	CASSKFNEQFF
-	TRBV20-1	-	TRBJ2-1	TGCAGTGACACACTAGGTAATGAGCAGTTCTTC	CSDTLGNEQFF
TRBD1	TRBV18	-	TRBJ1-5	TGTGCCAGCTCACCACGACAGGGAGTAAATCAGCCCCAGCATTTT	CASSPRQGVNQPQHF